Following are 29 T cell receptor beta chains from one sample sequenced in a study of control samples from healthy donors and cancer patients. Using immunoSEQ multiplex PCR, the repertoire was profiled, and TCRdb retains in-frame clones only, with some absent. In the table there are under 150,000 clones, about 88% of which are singletons. The sample was blood. All receptors derive from a woman in her twenties or thirties in good health.

CDR3 sequence (DNA): TGCAGCGTTGAATCCCCGACAGGGGAAAGCTATGGCTACACCTTC. Protein: CSVESPTGESYGYTF. This sequence joins TRBV29-1 and TRBJ1-2, with TRBD1 matching over 8 bases. The CDR3 consists of 15 residues. J lost 4 bases, V lost 2 bases, and 9 bases had no gene match. Germline CDR1 and CDR2: SQVTM and ANQGSEA.

The chain employs TRBV6-5 and TRBJ1-5, with D tentatively TRBD1 (5 bases). Trimming cost V 6 bases and J 2 bases, with 14 bases left between them. This CDR3 has 15 residues. Per germline, CDR1 MNHEY and CDR2 SVGAGI. The CDR3 reads CASSTAGLGNQPQHF. The CDR3 DNA is TGTGCCAGCAGCACGGCAGGGCTCGGCAATCAGCCCCAGCATTTT.

The chain uses TRBV2 and TRBJ2-4; weak D call: TRBD1 (5 bases). Trimming pared 6 bases from V and 9 bases from J, leaving 15 bases between. This CDR3 spans 13 amino acids. Germline lookup yields CDR1 SNHLY and CDR2 FYNNEI. The CDR3: CASSEEQVGIQYF. DNA of the CDR3: TGTGCCAGCAGCGAGGAACAGGTGGGCATTCAGTACTTC.

The V call is TRBV2, the J call TRBJ2-6, with D unresolved. From germline, CDR1 is SNHLY and CDR2 FYNNEI. V lost 4 bases and J 0 bases, leaving 7 bases between the germline ends. This CDR3 region has 15 residues. Written as DNA, the CDR3 is TGTGCCAGCAGTGCAGTCTACTCTGGGGCCAACGTCCTGACTTTC. Its protein product is CASSAVYSGANVLTF.

In this sample, this clone turned up a few times. The rearrangement joins TRBV2 to TRBJ2-3; perhaps TRBD2 as D (6 bases). Looked up from germline, CDR1 is SNHLY and CDR2 is FYNNEI. Trimming pared 2 bases from V and 3 bases from J, leaving 9 bases between. The CDR3 is 14 amino acids. The chain's CDR3 is CASSERRETDTQYF. CDR3 nucleotides: TGTGCCAGCAGTGAACGGCGGGAAACAGATACGCAGTATTTT. Full variable domain (missing parts from reference TRBV2 and TRBJ2-3): EPEVTQTPSHQVTQMGQEVILRCVPISNHLYFYWYRQILGQKVEFLVSFYNNEISEKSEIFDDQFSVERPDGSNFTLKIRSTKLEDSAMYFCASSERRETDTQYFGPGTRLTVL.

The CDR3 DNA follows: TGTGCCAGCAGCCAAGCAAGCGGGAGGGTTGCAGAGACCCAGTACTTC. Protein sequence: CASSQASGRVAETQYF. The V call is TRBV3-1 (or the pseudogene TRBV3-2), the J call TRBJ2-5, with 10 bases lining up with TRBD2. This CDR3 has 16 amino acids. The V gene end was trimmed by 1 base and the J gene end by 4 bases; junction bases not matched to a gene: 6. Germline lookup yields CDR1 LGHDT and CDR2 YNNKEL (reference sequence).

V gene TRBV19 combines with J gene TRBJ2-7, with 12 positions matching TRBD2. The CDR3 is made up of 14 amino acids. The trim removed 6 bases at V and 5 bases at J, leaving 5 bases unmatched. Germline CDR1 LNHDA, CDR2 SQIVND (reference sequence). The CDR3 DNA is TGTGCCAGTAGAGGACTAGCGGGAAGGAACGAGCAGTACTTC. Its translation: CASRGLAGRNEQYF.

The chain employs TRBV30 and TRBJ1-1; perhaps TRBD1 as D (6 bases). The V end was cut by 0 bases, the J end by 7 bases, with 15 bases between. CDR1 is GTSNPN and CDR2 is SVGIG in the germline V gene (reference sequence). The CDR3 extends over 14 amino acids. The CDR3 nucleotides are TGTGCCTGGAGTGTCGTGCGGGGGCGGGTTGAAGCTTTCTTT. Translation gives CAWSVVRGRVEAFF.

The rearrangement uses TRBV19 and TRBJ2-2, with unresolved D. Germline CDR1 LNHDA, CDR2 SQIVND (reference sequence). This CDR3 is 16 amino acids long. With 2 bases removed from V and 1 base from J, the gap between germline ends came to 11 bases. The CDR3 DNA reads TGTGCCAGTAGTATAAGTGGCTGGCGGAACACCGGGGAGCTGTTTTTT. Translated: CASSISGWRNTGELFF.

The chain joins TRBV7-9 to TRBJ2-3, with no clear D. The ends were cut back, 5 bases at V and 4 bases at J, with 10 bases in the middle. The CDR3 has 13 amino acids. Germline values: CDR1 SEHNR, CDR2 FQNEAQ (reference sequence). CDR3 nucleotides: TGTGCCAGCAGCCGAAAGGGCCCAGATACGCAGTATTTT. This translates into CASSRKGPDTQYF.

The chain carries TRBV19 and TRBJ2-7; 10 bases fit TRBD2. The CDR3 consists of 14 residues. Germline V gene lookup returns CDR1 LNHDA and CDR2 SQIVND (reference sequence). Trimming removed 5 bases from V and 4 bases from J; junction bases left unmatched: 5. The CDR3: CASSPASGSYEQYF. In nucleotides, the CDR3 is TGTGCCAGTAGTCCAGCTAGCGGGAGTTACGAGCAGTACTTC.

The rearrangement joins TRBV5-1 to TRBJ2-4, with 8 positions matching TRBD2. The J segment lost 3 bases and the V segment lost 5 bases, leaving 19 bases of the junction unmatched. In germline, CDR1 is SGHRS, CDR2 YFSETQ. The CDR3 loop spans 19 amino acids. CDR3 in amino acids: CASRFVPSGRGYGKNIQYF. The DNA of the CDR3 is TGCGCCAGCAGATTTGTCCCCAGCGGGAGAGGATATGGCAAAAACATTCAGTACTTC.

Concerning this clone: The sample contains more than one DNA sequence encoding this CDR3. V usage is TRBV5-6 and J usage is TRBJ1-2, with D uncertain. Germline V gene data show CDR1 as SGHDT and CDR2 as YYEEEE. CDR3 size: 12 residues. V dropped 0 bases and J dropped 5 bases, with 5 bases sitting between them. CDR3 coding DNA: TGTGCCAGCAGCTTGGAAACTTATGGCTACACCTTC. It specifies CASSLETYGYTF. Based on the CDR3 plus reference TRBV5-6 and TRBJ1-2, the full variable domain is DAGVTQSPTHLIKTRGQQVTLRCSPKSGHDTVSWYQQALGQGPQFIFQYYEEEERQRGNFPDRFSGHQFPNYSSELNVNALLLGDSALYLCASSLETYGYTFGSGTRLTVV.

The DNA for the CDR3 is TGTGCCATCAGTGAGTCACAGGGAGCGGATTATAATTCACCCCTCCACTTT. Its translation is CAISESQGADYNSPLHF. This chain uses TRBV10-3 with TRBJ1-6; perhaps TRBD1 as D (6 bases). Germline CDR1 and CDR2: ENHRY and SYGVKD. The CDR3 spans 17 residues. Trimming shortened V by 0 bases and J by 4 bases, and 13 bases separated the two germline ends.

This clone showed up just a few times. J is TRBJ2-2 and V is TRBV28; weak D call: TRBD1 (5 bases). Germline V gene sequence: CDR1 MDHEN, CDR2 SYDVKM. The V and J ends lost 10 bases and 3 bases respectively, with 15 bases between them. This CDR3 spans 14 amino acids. DNA of the CDR3: TGTGCCACTACGGGCAGGGTGGACACCGGGGAGCTGTTTTTT. Translation gives CATTGRVDTGELFF. The full variable domain, in which reference TRBV28 and TRBJ2-2 provide the parts outside the CDR3, is DVKVTQSSRYLVKRTGEKVFLECVQDMDHENMFWYRQDPGLGLRLIYFSYDVKMKEKGDIPEGYSVSREKKERFSLILESASTNQTSMYLCATTGRVDTGELFFGEGSRLTVL.

The table lists this clone with a count of one. As DNA, the CDR3 is TGTGCCAGCAGTTACTCCGAGGCGCTCAATCAGCCCCAGCATTTT. As protein: CASSYSEALNQPQHF. The J gene is TRBJ1-5, the V gene TRBV6-6, with D unclear. Germline V lookup: CDR1 MNHNY, CDR2 SVGAGI (reference sequence). CDR3 size: 15 residues. Trimming stripped 0 bases from V and 3 bases from J, with 9 bases between.

Only a few counts were recorded for this clone. The chain carries TRBV14 and TRBJ2-7, with a weak D call TRBD1 (5 bases). There are 13 residues in the CDR3. V was trimmed by 2 bases and J by 6 bases, leaving 11 bases between them. Germline CDR1 is SGHDN and CDR2 is FVKESK. The CDR3 DNA is TGTGCCAGCAGCCAATTTAGGGGATCCGAGCAGTACTTC. Residues: CASSQFRGSEQYF. Based on the CDR3 plus reference TRBV14 and TRBJ2-7, the full variable domain is EAGVTQFPSHSVIEKGQTVTLRCDPISGHDNLYWYRRVMGKEIKFLLHFVKESKQDESGMPNNRFLAERTGGTYSTLKVQPAELEDSGVYFCASSQFRGSEQYFGPGTRLTVT.

This clone was recorded only once. V is TRBV27 and J is TRBJ1-1, with TRBD1 matching over 9 bases. The CDR3 is 14 amino acids. The germline V gene has CDR1 MNHEY and CDR2 SMNVEV (reference sequence). Trimming removed 5 bases from V and 10 bases from J; junction bases left unmatched: 11. DNA for the CDR3: TGTGCCAGCAGTCCCGGGACAGGGCTTGACGGAGCTTTCTTT. Translation: CASSPGTGLDGAFF.

The chain joins TRBV30 to TRBJ1-1; D ambiguous. Germline CDR1 and CDR2: GTSNPN and SVGIG (reference sequence). Trimming left V 0 bases short and J 7 bases short, with 12 bases between. The CDR3 is 13 amino acids. CDR3 sequence (DNA): TGTGCCTGGAGTGTGGGCTTCGGAGATGAAGCTTTCTTT. Protein: CAWSVGFGDEAFF.

This clone has just one count. The V and J genes are TRBV10-3 and TRBJ2-7; D may match TRBD1 or TRBD2 (5 bases each). The germline gives CDR1 ENHRY, CDR2 SYGVKD. The CDR3 runs 14 residues. Deletions cut 7 bases from V and 1 base from J, with 14 bases between. The chain's CDR3 is CAIKAGDLSYEQYF. The CDR3 nucleotides read TGTGCCATCAAGGCTGGGGACCTTTCCTACGAGCAGTACTTC.

The chain carries TRBV6-6 and TRBJ1-5; TRBD1 might be the D (5 bases). Germline CDR1 reads MNHNY; CDR2 reads SVGAGI (reference sequence). V lost 3 bases and J 1 base, leaving 10 bases between the germline ends. The CDR3 totals 15 residues. CDR3 loop: CASSYSWGSNQPQHF. CDR3 nucleotides: TGTGCCAGCAGTTATTCTTGGGGCAGCAATCAGCCCCAGCATTTT.

The V call is TRBV5-1, the J call TRBJ1-6; D is ambiguous. Trimming left V 0 bases short and J 10 bases short, with 11 bases between. This CDR3 contains 14 residues. CDR1 and CDR2 (germline): SGHRS, YFSETQ. The CDR3 nucleotides read TGCGCCAGCAGCTTGGATCAGGATGGATCACCCCTCCACTTT. Its translation is CASSLDQDGSPLHF.

This sequence joins TRBV5-6 and TRBJ2-5, with D unclear. The CDR3 is 13 residues long. Between the trimmed V and J ends, which lost 0 bases and 5 bases, there was a span of 8 bases. The germline gives CDR1 SGHDT, CDR2 YYEEEE. The DNA of the CDR3 is TGTGCCAGCAGCTTGGGCGATTGGGAGACCCAGTACTTC. Translated: CASSLGDWETQYF.

The count of this clone is one. This chain links TRBV2 with TRBJ2-5, with 10 bases aligning to TRBD1. Germline CDR1 SNHLY, CDR2 FYNNEI. After removal of 4 bases from V and 5 bases from J, the junction contained 7 bases not matched to a gene. This CDR3 is built from 15 residues. The CDR3 nucleotides are TGTGCCAGCAGTGTTTTGGACAGGGGGGGGGAGACCCAGTACTTC. Amino acid sequence: CASSVLDRGGETQYF.

This rearrangement joins TRBV6-6 to TRBJ2-5; 11 nucleotides align to TRBD2. This CDR3 has 15 residues. The V gene's germline CDR1 is MNHNY and CDR2 SVGAGI (reference sequence). The V gene end was trimmed by 6 bases and the J gene end by 5 bases; junction bases not matched to a gene: 8. CDR3 nucleotide sequence: TGTGCCAGCAGGTTTACTAGCGGGAGCGGCGAGACCCAGTACTTC. Amino acids: CASRFTSGSGETQYF.

Concerning this clone itself: The same CDR3 also results from other DNA sequences found in this sample. V is TRBV5-1 and J is TRBJ1-1, with D possibly matching TRBD1 (6 bases). In germline, CDR1 is SGHRS, CDR2 YFSETQ. The V end lost 2 bases, the J end lost 2 bases, and 10 bases lay between the germline ends. There are 14 residues in the CDR3. CDR3 region: CASSLEGGNTEAFF. Written as DNA, the CDR3 is TGCGCCAGCAGCTTAGAGGGGGGCAACACTGAAGCTTTCTTT.

The table lists this clone with a few counts. The chain uses TRBV21-1 and TRBJ1-5; the D segment call TRBD1 is taken from the table without a DNA check. TRBV21-1 is an annotated pseudogene. The length of the CDR3 is 15 residues. This CDR3 reads CASGDRHYSNQPQHF. The CDR3 region has the DNA TGTGCCAGCGGGGACAGACATTATAGCAATCAGCCCCAGCATTTT.

The V gene is TRBV18, the J gene TRBJ2-3; TRBD1 might be the D (6 bases). V was trimmed by 4 bases and J by 1 base, leaving 15 bases between them. The CDR3 contains 16 residues. The germline V gene encodes CDR1 KGHSH and CDR2 LQKENI. CDR3 DNA sequence: TGTGCCAGCTCACTCTACAGGGAGACTCGCACAGATACGCAGTATTTT. This sequence encodes CASSLYRETRTDTQYF.

The chain employs TRBV5-1 and TRBJ1-4; D gene ambiguous. CDR3 length equals 15 residues. The V end was cut by 1 base, the J end by 6 bases, with 13 bases between. Per the germline V gene, CDR1 is SGHRS and CDR2 is YFSETQ. The CDR3 is CASSLSGRTDEKLFF. In DNA form, the CDR3 reads TGCGCCAGCAGCTTGTCCGGCAGGACCGATGAAAAACTGTTTTTT. The variable domain in full, completed from reference TRBV5-1 and TRBJ1-4, reads KAGVTQTPRYLIKTRGQQVTLSCSPISGHRSVSWYQQTPGQGLQFLFEYFSETQRNKGNFPGRFSGRQFSNSRSEMNVSTLELGDSALYLCASSLSGRTDEKLFFGSGTQLSVL.